The rows below give T cell receptor beta chains drawn from one sample of a study of cytomegalovirus exposure and HLA in healthy donors. The repertoire was sequenced with immunoSEQ multiplex PCR; TCRdb's copy has only in-frame clones and lacks some. The table lists about 130,000 clones, around 77% of them singletons. The sample was PBMCs. Source of these receptors: a young man in good health and CMV-seronegative. The CDR3 runs from the conserved cysteine through the conserved F or W. Each record gives: CDR3 DNA, CDR3 protein, CDR3 length, V gene, J gene, D gene, clone size. D genes are given only for firm matches. Part of the rows lack a size; the others show once, few, many or a class for expanded clones.

TGCGCCAGCAGCTTGAACTCCGGGACAGGGGGCACTGAAGCTTTCTTT,CASSLNSGTGGTEAFF,16,TRBV5-1,TRBJ1-1,TRBD1,-
TGTGCCAGCAGATTAGGGCCGGCACGGGGATTCGGCTACGAGCAGTACTTC,CASRLGPARGFGYEQYF,17,TRBV7-6,TRBJ2-7,-,-
TGTGCCAGCAGCTTATCAGGACTTGGTGTTGGAAACACCATATATTTT,CASSLSGLGVGNTIYF,16,TRBV7-8,TRBJ1-3,-,-
TGTGCCAGCAGCTTAGGCCAGGGGGTGCGCTTGCCCCAGCATTTT,CASSLGQGVRLPQHF,15,TRBV5-8,TRBJ1-5,TRBD1,once
TGTGCCAGCAGCTTAGGGAGTAGCGGGACGTACGAGCAGTACTTC,CASSLGSSGTYEQYF,15,TRBV11-3,TRBJ2-7,TRBD2,-
TGTGCCAGCAGCTTGGCTCGCCCGGGAGGCTACACCTTC,CASSLARPGGYTF,13,TRBV5-6,TRBJ1-2,-,-
TGCAGCGTAGCGGGACTAGCGAGATTAAATGAGCAGTTCTTC,CSVAGLARLNEQFF,14,TRBV29-1,TRBJ2-1,TRBD2,once
TGTGCCAGCAGTTTACTCCACAGGGAGCAGTACTTC,CASSLLHREQYF,12,TRBV28,TRBJ2-7,-,-
TGTGCCTGGACCGACACGTTACTCTATGGCTACACCTTC,CAWTDTLLYGYTF,13,TRBV30,TRBJ1-2,-,-
TGCGCCAGCAGCTTGCCGGGGAACACCGGGGAGCTGTTTTTT,CASSLPGNTGELFF,14,TRBV5-1,TRBJ2-2,-,-
TGTGCCAGCAGTGGCGTACTAGCGGGAGAAAACGAGCAGTACTTC,CASSGVLAGENEQYF,15,TRBV28,TRBJ2-7,TRBD2,-
TGTGCTAGTGGTTCAAGGGGACTAGCGACGAACACCGGGGAGCTGTTTTTT,CASGSRGLATNTGELFF,17,TRBV12-5,TRBJ2-2,TRBD2,-
TGTGCCAGCAGAGACGGGACTAGCGGGAGGGCCGGGGAGCAGTACTTC,CASRDGTSGRAGEQYF,16,TRBV2,TRBJ2-7,TRBD2,once
TGTGCCAGCAGTGAAGTTAGTGATACGCAGTATTTT,CASSEVSDTQYF,12,TRBV2,TRBJ2-3,-,once
TGTGCCAGCTCACCTCAGGGGAACCAGGGGGCGATGAACACTGAAGCTTTCTTT,CASSPQGNQGAMNTEAFF,18,TRBV18,TRBJ1-1,TRBD1,once
-,CASSSSTSGGETQYF,15,TRBV6-5,TRBJ2-5,-,once
TGCAGCGTCGCTAGCGGGAGCAATGAGCAGTTCTTC,CSVASGSNEQFF,12,TRBV29-1,TRBJ2-1,TRBD2,-
TGTGCCAGCAGCGCCGTCCCCGGGTCCTCCTACGAGCAGTACTTC,CASSAVPGSSYEQYF,15,TRBV5-4,TRBJ2-7,-,-
TGCGCCAGCAGCCCTGGACTAGCGGGAGCGGCAGATACGCAGTATTTT,CASSPGLAGAADTQYF,16,TRBV5-1,TRBJ2-3,TRBD2,-
TGTGCCAGCAGCCCCGACACGAACACTGAAGCTTTCTTT,CASSPDTNTEAFF,13,TRBV9,TRBJ1-1,-,-
TGTGCCAGCAGCTTAGGGACAGGGGCGGGGGAGCAGTACTTC,CASSLGTGAGEQYF,14,TRBV7-2,TRBJ2-7,TRBD1,few
TGTGCCAGCAGCTATTACCGGGACTCCCTCCGGGAGAGTTACGAGCAGTACTTC,CASSYYRDSLRESYEQYF,18,TRBV7-6,TRBJ2-7,-,-
TGTGCCAGCAGTTCCCCCTCAGGGGCATCCTTCTACGAGCAGTACTTC,CASSSPSGASFYEQYF,16,TRBV27,TRBJ2-7,-,-
TGCGCCAGCAGCTTTGGACAGGGTACAGATACGCAGTATTTT,CASSFGQGTDTQYF,14,TRBV5-1,TRBJ2-3,TRBD1,few
TGCGCCAGCAGCTGGGACAGGGGGCGCGAGCAGTACTTC,CASSWDRGREQYF,13,TRBV5-1,TRBJ2-7,TRBD1,-
TGTGCCAGCAGTTTACGGGCGGAGGGTGGAATAGTAGCTGAAGCTTTCTTT,CASSLRAEGGIVAEAFF,17,TRBV28,TRBJ1-1,-,-
TGTGCCAGCAGTTACCTCTCTAGCGAGCAGTACTTC,CASSYLSSEQYF,12,TRBV6-6,TRBJ2-7,-,-
TGCAGCGCAATGACAGGTGGAAGCAATCAGCCCCAGCATTTT,CSAMTGGSNQPQHF,14,TRBV29-1,TRBJ1-5,-,-
TGTGCCAGCTCCCGGGAGGCGGGAGGGGACGAGCAGTACTTC,CASSREAGGDEQYF,14,TRBV2,TRBJ2-7,TRBD2,-
TGTGCCAGCAGCCTTTTCCCGGCGGGAGCCGAGAATGAGCAGTTCTTC,CASSLFPAGAENEQFF,16,TRBV7-8,TRBJ2-1,TRBD2,-
TGTGCCAGTAGTAGGACAGGGGGAAACATTCAGTACTTC,CASSRTGGNIQYF,13,TRBV19,TRBJ2-4,TRBD1,once
TGTGCCAGCAGCATTACAGGGGGAAGCACAGATACGCAGTATTTT,CASSITGGSTDTQYF,15,TRBV6-1,TRBJ2-3,TRBD1,-
TGCGCCAGCAGCTTTGGTGTAGCGGGAATAGATACGCAGTATTTT,CASSFGVAGIDTQYF,15,TRBV5-1,TRBJ2-3,TRBD2,few
TGTGCCAGCAGCCCCTCGGGGAACTCTGGAAACACCATATATTTT,CASSPSGNSGNTIYF,15,TRBV9,TRBJ1-3,-,-
TGTGCCAGCAGCTCGGGACAATACAATGAGCAGTTCTTC,CASSSGQYNEQFF,13,TRBV7-9,TRBJ2-1,-,-
TGTGCCAGCAGTTACTCGGGCAGACACAATGAGCAGTTCTTC,CASSYSGRHNEQFF,14,TRBV6-5,TRBJ2-1,-,once
TGTGCCAGCAGCTTAGCGTTAACCGGGGAGCTGTTTTTT,CASSLALTGELFF,13,TRBV7-6,TRBJ2-2,-,-
TGTGCCAGCAGTGAACTAGCCTCCGCGAACACCGGGGAGCTGTTTTTT,CASSELASANTGELFF,16,TRBV2,TRBJ2-2,-,-
TGTGCCAGCAGCTTACGCGGTATGGGCACTGAAGCTTTCTTT,CASSLRGMGTEAFF,14,TRBV11-2,TRBJ1-1,-,once
TGCAGCGTTGAACCCCGAGTTGGGGCCGGGTATGGCTACACCTTC,CSVEPRVGAGYGYTF,15,TRBV29-1,TRBJ1-2,-,few
TGTGCCAGCTGGGATAGCGATAGCCTTTACGAGCAGTACTTC,CASWDSDSLYEQYF,14,TRBV28,TRBJ2-7,-,-
TGTGCCAGCAGTGAGCAGGGGATAGATGAAAAACTGTTTTTT,CASSEQGIDEKLFF,14,TRBV2,TRBJ1-4,-,once